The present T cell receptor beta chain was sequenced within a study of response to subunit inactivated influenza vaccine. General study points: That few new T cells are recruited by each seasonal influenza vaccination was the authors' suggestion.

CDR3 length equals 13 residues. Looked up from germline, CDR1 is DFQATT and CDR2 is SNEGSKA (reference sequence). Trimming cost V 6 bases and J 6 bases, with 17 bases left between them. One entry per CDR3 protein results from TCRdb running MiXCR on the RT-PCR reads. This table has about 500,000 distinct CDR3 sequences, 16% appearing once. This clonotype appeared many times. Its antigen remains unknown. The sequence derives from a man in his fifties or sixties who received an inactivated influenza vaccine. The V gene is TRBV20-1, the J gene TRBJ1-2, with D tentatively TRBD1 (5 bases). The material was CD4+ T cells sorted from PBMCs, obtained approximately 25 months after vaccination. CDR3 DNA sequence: TGCAGTGCGCGGGACGGCCACCGTCATGGCTACACCTTC. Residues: CSARDGHRHGYTF.